This T cell receptor beta chain was obtained from a study of regulatory T cells in long-lasting Graves disease (dated by TCRdb to the early 2020s). Study-level background: Antithyroid drugs had been taken for less than 3 months by newly diagnosed Graves' disease patients. Peripheral blood TCR sequencing and RNA sequencing compared persistent Graves' disease patients with newly diagnosed Graves' disease patients. The study was registered as a clinical trial and conducted in China. A total of roughly 35 samples underwent TCR sequencing: about 13 from persistent and about 20 from newly diagnosed Graves' disease patients. Results and caveats for the whole study, not just this receptor: Preferential use of TRBV28, TRBJ1-2 and TRBJ2-5 was observed in persistent disease, whereas TRBV20-1 and TRBJ2-1 were favored in newly diagnosed disease. Only the TCR beta chain was sequenced and analyzed. Peripheral blood alone was examined, since thyroid tissue, which constituted the primary lesion, could not be accessed. The authors noted that the small sample size was a limitation that may lower accuracy. Compared with newly diagnosed patients, persistent Graves' disease patients had lower TCR Shannon entropy and fewer highly expanded clones, which suggests clonal expansion. A larger number of public clonotypes was shared among persistent patients (around 2,500) than among newly diagnosed patients (approximately 1,000).

Spanning cysteine to phenylalanine, the CDR3 consists of 11 amino acids. Kept here is only the CDR3 DNA, which spans 33 bases and is read in frame from base 1. V is cut by 1 base and J by 9 bases, and the space between the germline ends is 4 bases. The CDR1 and CDR2 encoded by the germline V gene (reference sequence) are LGHDT and YNNKEL. This clonotype was detected many times. Which antigen it targets is not known. No clone much larger than this one lies a single base away; base qualities are absent. Per the publication, the time point label means: newly diagnosed GD, antithyroid drugs for less than 3 months. RNA was extracted from PBMCs in TRIzol for both TCR sequencing and RNA sequencing. The diagnosis of Graves' disease was made according to American Thyroid Association guidelines. The patients came from an endocrinology department in Xi'an, China. Each patient gave about 9.1 milliliters of peripheral blood, collected in an EDTA anticoagulant tube. PBMCs were isolated by Ficoll Paque Plus density gradient separation without further T cell sorting. RNA quality was checked with an Agilent 2100 Bioanalyzer and agarose gel, and concentration with a NanoDrop 2000.

The library relied on multiplex PCR. The sample was run on an Illumina HiSeq 4000. To build TCR beta libraries, CDR3 regions were amplified by Arm-PCR using iRepertoire HTBI primers. PCR products were gel purified before sequencing. The source study handled its data this way. A total of roughly 67 TRBV and under 15 TRBJ segments were identified across samples and were used for gene usage analysis of CDR3 amino acid clonotypes. COPE and FqMerger were used to merge the filtered high-quality paired reads into contigs. BLAST was used to align contigs to the IMGT TRBV, TRBD and TRBJ reference genes, and CDR3 was defined following IMGT. Any clonotype with a frequency above 0.1% was classified as a highly expanded clone. Shannon entropy served as the measure of repertoire diversity, while the Gini coefficient captured V-J evenness. A clonotype was considered public if more than one individual shared it. The raw public data were reprocessed by TCRdb itself: fastp quality trimming at Q25, MiXCR clonotype calling, in-frame beta chains only. Duplicate CDR3 protein sequences are folded into a single record with the most common DNA and genes. These V and J calls are TCRdb output, not the study's own analysis. This sample holds about 520,000 distinct CDR3 sequences; 9.5% to 15% were observed only once. Of the sample, roughly 9.3% falls within the top ten clones.

This same sample was also part of a study on T cells in Graves' hyperthyroidism and ophthalmopathy. The second study reports: Stable Graves' hyperthyroidism was defined as no progression to ophthalmopathy during 18 months of follow-up. Hyperthyroidism patients were newly diagnosed, had a disease duration of under 2 months, and were aged 18 to 65 years. Any patient with an uncontrolled infection, another autoimmune disease, pregnancy or lactation was excluded. Diagnoses were based on clinical symptoms, serum thyroxine and TRAb, thyroid ultrasound and orbital computed tomography. A first-round RT-PCR of the TCR CDR3 used the HTBI primer set with the Qiagen OneStep RT-PCR kit. Most expanded thyroid clonotypes (frequency above 0.001) were also found in blood, which suggests that blood repertoires may mirror thyroid immune responses. A 13 V-J signature model separated ophthalmopathy from stable hyperthyroidism, with about 88% sensitivity and roughly 81% specificity in cross-validation and 80%/75% in testing. During validation, the model predicted progression to ophthalmopathy a median of around 7 months ahead of onset, with around 65% sensitivity and 72% to 85% specificity. To identify distinguishing TCR V-J signatures, a discovery cohort of some 100 patients was used, comprising roughly 45 with Graves' ophthalmopathy and 57 with stable Graves' hyperthyroidism. Prospective prediction of ophthalmopathy was tested in an independent validation cohort of approximately 18 hyperthyroidism patients and roughly 16 patients who later progressed to ophthalmopathy. The 95 to 100 discovery patients were divided at random into training and test sets in a 7:3 ratio. In addition, the study compared T-cell repertoires in thyroid tissue and in blood from over 5 Graves' hyperthyroidism patients. Once sampling was done, hyperthyroidism patients were given methimazole at a starting dose of 30 mg daily, whereas ophthalmopathy patients were given high-dose intravenous methylprednisolone. Libraries were constructed in a second round of multiplex PCR, after which size selection and purification were performed. The libraries were sequenced on an Illumina HiSeq2000 using paired-end 100 bp reads. SOAPnuke was used to process the raw data, with reads discarded if the reads contained adapters or uncalled bases, had a mean Phred below 15, or lacked an exact constant-primer or identifier match. COPE v1.2.5 was used to merge the high-quality paired reads, and each unique nucleotide sequence was defined as a clonotype. MiTCR v1.1 was used to align clonotypes to the IMGT TRBV, TRBD and TRBJ reference segments. The analysis included only V-J combinations with a frequency above 0.0001, which together covered around 99% of the repertoires. A TCS score was defined as the ratio between F50 (clonal expansion) and ExV (chaos), using BLOSUM62-based TCRdist between CDR3 peptides within each V-J. Welch's t-statistics and random forest reduced fewer than 550 V-J features to roughly 13, which were used in a naive Bayes classifier (R e1071). No statistical method was used to fix the sample size in advance, and group allocation was not hidden from the investigators. The paper reports TCR Vbeta CDR3 sequencing of roughly 140 peripheral blood samples: around 45 ophthalmopathy, about 75 hyperthyroidism and around 17 progressor patients.

The sequence derives from a woman aged 25-40 years with Graves disease. Donor details come from another sample of the same person, matched by shared clones. The source material was peripheral blood mononuclear cells (PBMCs), sampled at new diagnosis, from a patient treated with antithyroid drugs. This chain is built from TRBV3-1 and TRBJ2-1, with the D segment identity uncertain. The CDR3 sequence is CASSQAGEQFF. The DNA is TGTGCCAGCAGCCAAGCTGGTGAGCAGTTCTTC.